These 3 T cell receptor beta chains were sequenced from one sample in a study of cytomegalovirus exposure and HLA in healthy donors. PCR amplification relied on 60 Vbeta primers (plus 13 Jbeta primers). The protocol was immunoSEQ multiplex PCR, while the TCRdb copy is restricted to in-frame clones and leaves out a portion. The profile shows 150,000 to 250,000 clones, about 80% of them singletons. Material: PBMCs. Every receptor here comes from a woman in her thirties in good health and CMV-seropositive.

In DNA, the CDR3 is TGTGCCAGTAGTAGAGGGCTAGCGAGAACAGATACGCAGTATTTT. Translated, it gives CASSRGLARTDTQYF. V gene TRBV19 combines with J gene TRBJ2-3, with D maybe TRBD2 (6 bases). The CDR3 totals 15 residues. Germline V CDR1 and CDR2: LNHDA, SQIVND (reference sequence). Trimming removed 4 bases from V and 3 bases from J, with 14 bases in between.

This clone was counted once. CDR3: CASSVGQANGNEQFF. The DNA of the CDR3 is TGTGCCAGCAGCGTAGGACAGGCCAATGGGAATGAGCAGTTCTTC. This chain links TRBV9 with TRBJ2-1; tentative D call: TRBD1 (6 bases). The CDR3 totals 15 residues. Germline lookup yields CDR1 SGDLS and CDR2 YYNGEE. V shed 0 bases and J shed 7 bases, with 14 bases lying between them. Together with reference TRBV9 and TRBJ2-1, the CDR3 gives the full variable domain: DSGVTQTPKHLITATGQRVTLRCSPRSGDLSVYWYQQSLDQGLQFLIQYYNGEERAKGNILERFSAQQFPDLHSELNLSSLELGDSALYFCASSVGQANGNEQFFGPGTRLTVL.

This clone was seen only once. The DNA for the CDR3 is TGTGCCAGCAGCTTAGGGGTCGAGGGTAGGGCTGAAGCTTTCTTT. Residues: CASSLGVEGRAEAFF. The chain is built from TRBV7-9 and TRBJ1-1; no clear D. The V gene's germline CDR1 is SEHNR and CDR2 FQNEAQ (reference sequence). V lost 1 base to trimming and J lost 6 bases, with 15 bases between them. CDR3 length equals 15 residues. The full variable domain, its missing parts supplied by reference TRBV7-9 and TRBJ1-1, is DTGVSQNPRHKITKRGQNVTFRCDPISEHNRLYWYRQTLGQGPEFLTYFQNEAQLEKSRLLSDRFSAERPKGSFSTLEIQRTEQGDSAMYLCASSLGVEGRAEAFFGQGTRLTVV.